This T cell receptor (beta chain) originates from a study of blood T cell repertoires in COVID-19. The CDR3 is 17 amino acids. V trimming: 2 bases; J trimming: 2 bases; junction bases outside the gene matches: 8. Germline CDR1 is KGHSH and CDR2 is LQKENI. Original processing methods: Nucleated cell number was recorded as an estimate derived from reference gene primer amplification. TCRdb's table, derived via immunoSEQ multiplex PCR, lists solely in-frame clones and lacks some. V, J and clone size derive from that table, while D and trimming were established from the DNA sequence. The sample lists a few hundred thousand clones, around 89% occurring once.

This sequence joins TRBV18 and TRBJ1-2; TRBD1 matches 10 bases. The sample was peripheral blood. The receptor's source is a man aged 25 to 40 with acute or convalescent COVID-19. The CDR3 region is CASSPSGAGQGNYGYTF. In DNA, the CDR3 is TGTGCCAGCTCACCATCAGGTGCGGGACAGGGGAACTATGGCTACACCTTC.